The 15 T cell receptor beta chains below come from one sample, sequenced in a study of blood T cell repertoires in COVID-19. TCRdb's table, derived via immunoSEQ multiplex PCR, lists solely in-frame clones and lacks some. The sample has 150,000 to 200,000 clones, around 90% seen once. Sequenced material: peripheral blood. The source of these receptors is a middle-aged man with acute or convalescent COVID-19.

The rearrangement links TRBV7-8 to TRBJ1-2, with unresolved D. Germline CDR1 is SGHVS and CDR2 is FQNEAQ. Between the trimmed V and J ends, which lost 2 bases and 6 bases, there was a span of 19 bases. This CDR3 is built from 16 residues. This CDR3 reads CASSLNSVAETNGYTF. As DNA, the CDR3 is TGTGCCAGCAGCTTAAATTCGGTGGCAGAGACTAATGGCTACACCTTC.

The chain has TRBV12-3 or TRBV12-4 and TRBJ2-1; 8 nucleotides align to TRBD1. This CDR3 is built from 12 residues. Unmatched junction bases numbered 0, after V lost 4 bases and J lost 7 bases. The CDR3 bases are TGTGCCAGCAGTTACAGGGGGAATGAGCAGTTCTTC. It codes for CASSYRGNEQFF.

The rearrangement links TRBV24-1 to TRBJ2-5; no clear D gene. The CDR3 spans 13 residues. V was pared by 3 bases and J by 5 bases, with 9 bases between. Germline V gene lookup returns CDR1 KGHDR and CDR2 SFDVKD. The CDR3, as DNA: TGTGCCACCAGTGATGCTGAGAAGGAGACCCAGTACTTC. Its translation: CATSDAEKETQYF.

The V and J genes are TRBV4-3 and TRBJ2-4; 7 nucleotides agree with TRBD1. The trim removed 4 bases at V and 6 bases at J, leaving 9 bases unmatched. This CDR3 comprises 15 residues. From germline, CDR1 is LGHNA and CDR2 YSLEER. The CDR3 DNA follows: TGCGCCAGCAGCCGGTCCGGGACAGAAACAAACATTCAGTACTTC. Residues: CASSRSGTETNIQYF.

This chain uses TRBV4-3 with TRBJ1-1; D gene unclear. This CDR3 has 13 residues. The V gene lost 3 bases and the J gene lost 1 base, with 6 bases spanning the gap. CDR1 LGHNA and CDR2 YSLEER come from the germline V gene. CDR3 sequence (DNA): TGCGCCAGCAGCCAGGCACGGAACACTGAAGCTTTCTTT. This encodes CASSQARNTEAFF.

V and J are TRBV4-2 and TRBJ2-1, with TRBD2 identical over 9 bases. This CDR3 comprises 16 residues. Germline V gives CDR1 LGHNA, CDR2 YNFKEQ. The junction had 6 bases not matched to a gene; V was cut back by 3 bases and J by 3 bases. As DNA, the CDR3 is TGTGCCAGCAGCCAGAGTAGCGGGGGCTTCTACAATGAGCAGTTCTTC. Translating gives CASSQSSGGFYNEQFF.

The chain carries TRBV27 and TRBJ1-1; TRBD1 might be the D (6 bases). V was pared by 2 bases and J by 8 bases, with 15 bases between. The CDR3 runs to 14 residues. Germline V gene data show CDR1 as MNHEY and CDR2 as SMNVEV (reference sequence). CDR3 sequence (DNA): TGTGCCAGCAGTTTAAACAGGGACAACCTGGAAGCTTTCTTT. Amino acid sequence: CASSLNRDNLEAFF.

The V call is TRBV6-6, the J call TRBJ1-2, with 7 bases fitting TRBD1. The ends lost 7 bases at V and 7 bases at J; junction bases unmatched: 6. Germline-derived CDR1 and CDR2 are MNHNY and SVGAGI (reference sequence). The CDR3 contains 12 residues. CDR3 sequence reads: CASNKGASGYTF. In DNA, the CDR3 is TGTGCCAGCAATAAGGGGGCAAGTGGCTACACCTTC.

The CDR3 DNA is TGTGCCAGCAGTGGCCCGGCGACAGTTAATGAAAAACTGTTTTTT. It encodes CASSGPATVNEKLFF. The V call is TRBV25-1, the J call TRBJ1-4; possibly TRBD1 for D (5 bases). The germline V gene has CDR1 MGHDK and CDR2 SYGVNS. V lost 4 bases and J lost 4, with 13 bases in between. The CDR3 totals 15 residues.

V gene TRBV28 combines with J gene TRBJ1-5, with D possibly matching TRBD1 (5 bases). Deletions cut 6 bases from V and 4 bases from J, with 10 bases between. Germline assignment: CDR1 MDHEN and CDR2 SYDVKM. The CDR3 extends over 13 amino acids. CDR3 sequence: CASRMGGNQPQHF. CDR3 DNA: TGTGCCAGCAGGATGGGGGGGAATCAGCCCCAGCATTTT.

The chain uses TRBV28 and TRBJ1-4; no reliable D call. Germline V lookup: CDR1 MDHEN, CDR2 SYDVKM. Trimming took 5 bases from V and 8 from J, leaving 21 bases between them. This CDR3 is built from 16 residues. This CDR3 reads CASSLFGVTDVEKLFF. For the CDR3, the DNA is TGTGCCAGCAGTCTATTCGGGGTAACGGACGTGGAAAAACTGTTTTTT.

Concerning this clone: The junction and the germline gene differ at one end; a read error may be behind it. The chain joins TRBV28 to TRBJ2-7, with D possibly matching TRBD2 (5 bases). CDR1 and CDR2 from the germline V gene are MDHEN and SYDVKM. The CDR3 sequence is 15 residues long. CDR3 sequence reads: CASSFLAAGSHEQYF. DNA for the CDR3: TGTGCCAGCAGTTTTCTGGCGGCGGGCTCCCACGAGCAGTACTTC.

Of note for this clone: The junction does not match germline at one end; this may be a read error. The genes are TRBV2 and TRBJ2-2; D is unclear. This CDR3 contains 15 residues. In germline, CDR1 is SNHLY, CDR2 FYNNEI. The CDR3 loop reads CASREAFANTGELFF. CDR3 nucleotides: TGTGCCAGCAGAGAAGCTTTCGCGAACACCGGGGAGCTGTTTTTT.

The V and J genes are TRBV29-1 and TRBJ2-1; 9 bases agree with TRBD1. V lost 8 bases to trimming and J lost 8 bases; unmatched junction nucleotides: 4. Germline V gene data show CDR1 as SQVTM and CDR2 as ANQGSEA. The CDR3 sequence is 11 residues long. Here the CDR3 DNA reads TGCAGCCCCCGACAGGGGGATGAGCAGTTCTTC. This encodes CSPRQGDEQFF.

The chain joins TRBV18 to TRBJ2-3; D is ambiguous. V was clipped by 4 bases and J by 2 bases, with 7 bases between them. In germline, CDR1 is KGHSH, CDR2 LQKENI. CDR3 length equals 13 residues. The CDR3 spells CASSLLFTDTQYF. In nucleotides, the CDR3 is TGTGCCAGCTCACTCCTCTTCACAGATACGCAGTATTTT.